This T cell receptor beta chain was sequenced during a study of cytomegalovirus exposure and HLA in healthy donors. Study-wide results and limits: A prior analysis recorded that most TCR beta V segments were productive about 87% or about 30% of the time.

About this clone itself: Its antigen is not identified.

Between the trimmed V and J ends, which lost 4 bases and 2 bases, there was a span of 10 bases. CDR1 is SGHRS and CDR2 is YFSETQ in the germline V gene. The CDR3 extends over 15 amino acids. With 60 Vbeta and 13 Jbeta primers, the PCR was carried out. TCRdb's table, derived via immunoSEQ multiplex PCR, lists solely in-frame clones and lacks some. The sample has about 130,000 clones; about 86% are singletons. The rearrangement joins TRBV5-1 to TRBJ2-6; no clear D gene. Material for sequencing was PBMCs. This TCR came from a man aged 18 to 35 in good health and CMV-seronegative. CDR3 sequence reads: CASSQTTTGANVLTF. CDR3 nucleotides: TGCGCCAGCAGCCAAACGACAACTGGGGCCAACGTCCTGACTTTC.